This TCR beta chain came from a study of CD8+ T cells in alopecia areata. Overall study context: For the treated group, dosing was oral tofacitinib at 5 to 10 mg twice daily. Patients took tofacitinib for 6 to 18 months, followed by 6 drug-free months.

This clone appeared a few times. The CDR3 has 14 amino acids. Germline CDR1 PRHDT, CDR2 FYEKMQ (reference sequence). Between the trimmed V and J ends, which lost 0 bases and 6 bases, there was a span of 9 bases. Following extraction, RNA underwent reverse transcription to cDNA, which served as the sequencing template. The table came from immunoSEQ multiplex PCR; TCRdb's copy has only in-frame clones and leaves some out. The table shows some 170,000 clones, with roughly 60% occurring only once. Specimen: CD4+ T cells sorted from blood, collected at week 0. V and J are TRBV13 and TRBJ1-5; possible D gene TRBD1, 6 bases. This sequence was found in a human donor with alopecia areata. CDR3 amino acids: CASSLGRGTQPQHF. CDR3 bases: TGTGCCAGCAGCTTAGGTAGGGGGACTCAGCCCCAGCATTTT.